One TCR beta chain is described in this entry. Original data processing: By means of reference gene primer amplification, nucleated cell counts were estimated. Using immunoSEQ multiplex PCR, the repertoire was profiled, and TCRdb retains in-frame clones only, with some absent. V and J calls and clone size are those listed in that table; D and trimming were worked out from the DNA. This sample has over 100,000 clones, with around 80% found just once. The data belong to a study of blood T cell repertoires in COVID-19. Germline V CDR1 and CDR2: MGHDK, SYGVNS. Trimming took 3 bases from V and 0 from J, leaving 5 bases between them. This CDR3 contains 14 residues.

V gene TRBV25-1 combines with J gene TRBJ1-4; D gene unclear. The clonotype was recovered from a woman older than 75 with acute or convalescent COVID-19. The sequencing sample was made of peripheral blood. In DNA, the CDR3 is TGTGCCAGCAGTGATACTGCAACTAATGAAAAACTGTTTTTT. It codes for CASSDTATNEKLFF.